This T cell receptor beta chain was recovered during a study of CD8 T cells in ankylosing spondylitis. Study conclusions and caveats: Relatively scarce in peripheral blood, disease-linked clones were CD8+.

By quantitative 5'-RACE with molecular barcodes, the TCR beta libraries were made. TCRdb reanalysed the 5' RACE reads using MiXCR and keeps one entry per CDR3 protein. The data show tens of thousands of distinct CDR3 sequences, around 10% seen once. J lost 2 bases, V lost 5 bases, and 5 bases had no gene match. CDR1 and CDR2 from the germline V gene are MNHNS and SASEGT. The CDR3 spans 16 residues. This clonotype was seen many times. Its target is not known. The rearrangement links TRBV6-1 to TRBJ2-1, with 11 bases lining up with TRBD2. Sequencing was done on a sample of blood, either unsorted or a sorted T cell fraction (not recorded which). This receptor was obtained from a male donor with ankylosing spondylitis or in good health (not recorded which). The CDR3 DNA is TGTGCCAGCAGTATCCCTAGCGGGGGGACCTACAATGAGCAGTTCTTC. This gives the protein CASSIPSGGTYNEQFF.